One and the same sample provided the 26 T cell receptor beta chains below, sequenced in a study of T cells in Graves' hyperthyroidism and ophthalmopathy. Amplification targeted TCR beta CDR3 regions from RNA transcripts. First-round RT-PCR of the TCR CDR3 relied on the HTBI primer set. TCRdb processed the multiplex PCR reads anew with MiXCR; each CDR3 protein has one entry. Found here are roughly 530,000 distinct CDR3 sequences, roughly 15% of them singletons; the top ten hold 17%. Sequencing input: blood. The source of these receptors is a woman aged 18-29 years with Graves' ophthalmopathy.

This clonotype was observed at least ten times. The chain recombines TRBV27 with TRBJ1-1; 7 bases are shared with TRBD1. V gave up 3 bases and J gave up 4 bases; unmatched junction bases: 11. The CDR3 contains 16 residues. Germline V gene lookup returns CDR1 MNHEY and CDR2 SMNVEV (reference sequence). The CDR3 DNA is TGTGCCAGCAGTTTCTATTCGACAGGGTGGGGCACTGAAGCTTTCTTT. This translates into CASSFYSTGWGTEAFF.

There are a few counts of this clonotype. The CDR3 loop is CSVQPYSNTEAFF. For the CDR3, the DNA is TGCAGCGTCCAGCCATACTCGAACACTGAAGCTTTCTTT. The chain is built from TRBV29-1 and TRBJ1-1; D ambiguous. The germline V gene has CDR1 SQVTM and CDR2 ANQGSEA. CDR3 length equals 13 residues. Trimming removed 6 bases at V and 1 base at J, with 12 bases between.

This clonotype was counted many times. CDR3 sequence reads: CASSPPGSTETQYF. In DNA, the CDR3 is TGTGCCAGCAGTCCCCCGGGCAGCACAGAGACCCAGTACTTC. This sequence joins TRBV12-3 or TRBV12-4 and TRBJ2-5; no clear D gene. There are 14 residues in the CDR3. Deletions cut 5 bases from V and 4 bases from J, with 14 bases between.

The chain has TRBV20-1 and TRBJ1-1; perhaps TRBD1 as D (5 bases). The CDR3 has 13 residues. Trimming pared 3 bases from V and 8 bases from J, leaving 16 bases between. The germline CDR1 and CDR2 sequences are DFQATT and SNEGSKA (reference sequence). CDR3 region: CSASTRGAGEAFF. The CDR3 bases are TGCAGTGCTAGTACAAGAGGGGCTGGGGAAGCTTTCTTT.

This clonotype has more than one count but fewer than ten. The chain links TRBV9 to TRBJ2-1; D might be TRBD1 (5 bases). Germline V gene data show CDR1 as SGDLS and CDR2 as YYNGEE. V was clipped by 3 bases and J by 10 bases, with 11 bases between them. CDR3 length: 12 residues. In DNA, the CDR3 is TGTGCCAGCAGCGCGCAGGGTTGGGAGCAGTTCTTC. Residues: CASSAQGWEQFF.

This clonotype was counted at least ten times. The CDR3 here is CSARATLGRNNEQFF. CDR3 nucleotides: TGCAGTGCTAGAGCCACGTTAGGGAGGAACAATGAGCAGTTCTTC. The chain carries TRBV20-1 and TRBJ2-1; tentatively, D is TRBD2 (6 bases). CDR1 and CDR2 from the germline V gene are DFQATT and SNEGSKA (reference sequence). Trimming pared 1 base from V and 5 bases from J, leaving 15 bases between. The CDR3 extends over 15 amino acids.

V is TRBV10-3 and J is TRBJ2-2; TRBD1 matches 7 bases. The CDR3 has 13 residues. From germline, CDR1 is ENHRY and CDR2 SYGVKD. The V segment lost 6 bases and the J segment 7 bases; nucleotides outside the gene matches: 5. The CDR3 DNA reads TGTGCCATCAGAATACAGGGGAGCGGGGAGCTGTTTTTT. Translation: CAIRIQGSGELFF.

This clonotype turned up a few times. V is TRBV6-1 and J is TRBJ2-2; TRBD2 matches at 10 bases. The germline V gene encodes CDR1 MNHNS and CDR2 SASEGT. CDR3 size: 14 residues. V lost 4 bases, J lost 7 bases, and 3 bases stayed unmatched. The CDR3 DNA is TGTGCCAGCAGTGCCCTAGCGGGAGTCGGGGAGCTGTTTTTT. Translation gives CASSALAGVGELFF.

This clonotype was detected many times. The chain couples TRBV6-2 or TRBV6-3 to TRBJ1-5; no reliable D call. V was pared by 6 bases and J by 4 bases, with 7 bases between. Germline V gene data show CDR1 as MNHEY and CDR2 as SVGEGT. The CDR3 is 12 residues long. CDR3 amino acids: CASRRENQPQHF. The CDR3 DNA follows: TGTGCCAGCAGACGGGAAAATCAGCCCCAGCATTTT.

This clonotype was seen only a few times. This rearrangement joins TRBV19 to TRBJ2-7; 7 bases agree with TRBD1. The CDR3 covers 13 residues. The V and J ends lost 4 bases and 4 bases, in that order; junction bases with no gene match: 4. Germline values: CDR1 LNHDA, CDR2 SQIVND (reference sequence). CDR3 coding DNA: TGTGCCAGTAGTAACCTGGACAGGTACGAGCAGTACTTC. It specifies CASSNLDRYEQYF.

This clonotype was detected once. The genes are TRBV20-1 and TRBJ1-2; 9 nucleotides match TRBD1. Looked up from germline, CDR1 is DFQATT and CDR2 is SNEGSKA (reference sequence). The CDR3 contains 11 residues. The trim removed 5 bases at V and 12 bases at J, leaving 7 bases unmatched. The chain's CDR3 is CSAFTGGGHTF. In nucleotides, the CDR3 is TGCAGTGCTTTTACAGGGGGCGGCCACACCTTC.

Note on this clonotype: This may come from a read error, since a much larger clone is one base off. The gene calls are TRBV18 and TRBJ2-3; 7 nucleotides align to TRBD2. CDR3 length: 16 amino acids. Germline V gene lookup returns CDR1 KGHSH and CDR2 LQKENI. CDR3 in amino acids: CASSPGRAGRTDTKYF. In nucleotides, the CDR3 is TGTGCCAGCTCACCGGGACGAGCGGGGCGCACAGATACGAAGTATTTT. The variable domain in full, completed from reference TRBV18 and TRBJ2-3, reads NAGVMQNPRHLVRRRGQEARLRCSPMKGHSHVYWYRQLPEEGLKFMVYLQKENIIDESGMPKERFSAEFPKEGPSILRIQQVVRGDSAAYFCASSPGRAGRTDTKYFGPGTRLTVL.

This clonotype came up many times. This chain connects TRBV7-2 to TRBJ1-2, with D unresolved. The CDR3 is made up of 13 amino acids. V lost 2 bases and J lost 2, with 6 bases in between. CDR1 and CDR2 from the germline V gene are SGHTA and FQGNSA. The chain's CDR3 is CASSLNPNYGYTF. The DNA for the CDR3 is TGTGCCAGCAGCTTAAACCCAAACTATGGCTACACCTTC.

This clonotype was detected ten times or more. J is TRBJ1-2 and V is TRBV3-1; D not resolved. The CDR3 is 14 amino acids. Trimming left V 4 bases short and J 5 bases short, with 14 bases between. CDR1 LGHDT and CDR2 YNNKEL come from the germline V gene (reference sequence). Here the CDR3 reads CASSLQGSGYGYTF. CDR3 coding DNA: TGTGCCAGCAGCCTCCAAGGGTCCGGATATGGCTACACCTTC.

The chain carries TRBV9 and TRBJ2-3, with 12 bases that match TRBD2. V gave up 3 bases and J gave up 5 bases; unmatched junction bases: 4. There are 15 residues in the CDR3. In germline, CDR1 is SGDLS, CDR2 YYNGEE. The CDR3 protein is CASSDRLAGEDTQYF. CDR3 DNA: TGTGCCAGCAGCGATCGACTAGCGGGAGAAGATACGCAGTATTTT.

This clonotype was observed at least ten times. The gene calls are TRBV5-1 and TRBJ1-2; D gene uncertain. V was cut by 4 bases and J by 8 bases, with 15 bases left in between. CDR3 length: 13 residues. Germline values: CDR1 SGHRS, CDR2 YFSETQ. CDR3: CASSPRPWEGYTF. The CDR3 DNA reads as TGCGCCAGCAGCCCTAGACCTTGGGAAGGCTACACCTTC. Based on the CDR3 plus reference TRBV5-1 and TRBJ1-2, the full variable domain is KAGVTQTPRYLIKTRGQQVTLSCSPISGHRSVSWYQQTPGQGLQFLFEYFSETQRNKGNFPGRFSGRQFSNSRSEMNVSTLELGDSALYLCASSPRPWEGYTFGSGTRLTVV.

In its sample, this clonotype was seen many times. The chain employs TRBV20-1 and TRBJ2-3, with TRBD2 matching over 10 bases. Germline V CDR1 and CDR2: DFQATT, SNEGSKA (reference sequence). J gave up 5 bases and V 6 bases, and 5 bases lay outside the gene matches. The CDR3 runs 13 residues. CDR3 sequence (DNA): TGCAGTGCCAAAGCGGGAGGGAGAGATACGCAGTATTTT. Translating gives CSAKAGGRDTQYF.

The V and J genes are TRBV7-9 and TRBJ1-1; D is possibly TRBD1 (6 bases). Germline CDR1 reads SEHNR; CDR2 reads FQNEAQ (reference sequence). The CDR3 has 15 amino acids. Trimming removed 5 bases from V and 1 base from J, with 14 bases in between. CDR3 protein: CASSHRQDWNTEAFF. The CDR3 DNA sequence: TGTGCCAGCAGCCATAGACAGGACTGGAACACTGAAGCTTTCTTT.

This clonotype appeared many times. This chain links TRBV6-1 with TRBJ2-3, with D unresolved. The V end lost 7 bases, the J end lost 3 bases, and 5 bases lay between the germline ends. The length of the CDR3 is 11 residues. Germline V gene sequence: CDR1 MNHNS, CDR2 SASEGT. CDR3 sequence (DNA): TGTGCCAGCATAGGAACAGATACGCAGTATTTT. Its protein product is CASIGTDTQYF.

This clonotype was observed at least ten times. The chain links TRBV15 to TRBJ2-3, with D perhaps TRBD1 (5 bases). V lost 8 bases and J lost 0, with 12 bases in between. CDR1 is LNHNV, CDR2 YYDKDF, per germline (reference sequence). This CDR3 contains 14 residues. In DNA, the CDR3 is TGTGCCACCCGGCGACAGTCTAGCACAGATACGCAGTATTTT. It translates to CATRRQSSTDTQYF.

This chain connects TRBV20-1 to TRBJ2-3; weak D call: TRBD1 (5 bases). Trimming took 5 bases from V and 4 from J, leaving 19 bases between them. Germline V lookup: CDR1 DFQATT, CDR2 SNEGSKA (reference sequence). The CDR3 covers 15 residues. CDR3 sequence (DNA): TGCAGTGCTCCTCTCTGGGGCGATACCTCAGATACGCAGTATTTT. Its protein product is CSAPLWGDTSDTQYF.

V is TRBV27 and J is TRBJ2-7; D might be TRBD1 or TRBD2, each matching 5 bases. Trimming stripped 0 bases from V and 2 bases from J, with 11 bases between. This CDR3 has 15 amino acids. Germline V lookup: CDR1 MNHEY, CDR2 SMNVEV (reference sequence). The CDR3 sequence: CASSLSGDGTYEQYF. The DNA of the CDR3 is TGTGCCAGCAGTTTATCCGGGGACGGGACCTACGAGCAGTACTTC.

A word on this clonotype: A much larger clone differs from this one at a single base, so this may be a read error. This sequence joins TRBV7-7 and TRBJ2-5; 8 bases are shared with TRBD2. CDR3 length: 15 residues. The germline CDR1 and CDR2 sequences are SSHAT and FNYEAQ (reference sequence). The chain's CDR3 is CAGSLNSLAGETQYF. The CDR3 DNA is TGTGCTGGCAGCTTAAATTCGCTAGCGGGAGAGACCCAGTACTTC.

Ten or more counts support this clonotype. This chain links TRBV7-8 with TRBJ2-3, with no clear D. The CDR3 is 18 residues long. Deletions cut 2 bases from V and 4 bases from J, with 22 bases between. The germline V gene has CDR1 SGHVS and CDR2 FQNEAQ. The CDR3 loop reads CASSLNTGLPLGADTQYF. CDR3 DNA sequence: TGTGCCAGCAGCTTAAACACGGGCCTCCCCCTTGGGGCAGATACGCAGTATTTT.

This sequence joins TRBV7-2 and TRBJ1-1; 11 bases align to TRBD1. The CDR3 consists of 15 residues. From germline, CDR1 is SGHTA and CDR2 FQGNSA. Trimming cost V 3 bases and J 6 bases; bases outside gene matches: 6. The CDR3 loop reads CASSFPGQGEPEAFF. The DNA of the CDR3 is TGTGCCAGCAGCTTTCCGGGACAGGGGGAACCTGAAGCTTTCTTT.

In its sample, this clonotype was seen many times. This chain joins TRBV3-1 and TRBJ2-7; the D gene is possibly TRBD1 (6 bases). The CDR3 has 15 amino acids. Per germline, CDR1 LGHDT and CDR2 YNNKEL (reference sequence). Trimming pared 1 base from V and 3 bases from J, leaving 13 bases between. Written as DNA, the CDR3 is TGTGCCAGCAGCCAAGCCGGACGGACAGTCTACGAGCAGTACTTC. Translation: CASSQAGRTVYEQYF.